Below are 31 T cell receptor beta chains sequenced from a single sample in a study of shared T cell receptors in the human thymus. Profiled with immunoSEQ multiplex PCR; TCRdb holds only in-frame clones, not every one. The sample contains 720,000 or so clones, approximately 85% of which appear only once. Another study also made use of these data, one on human thymus T cells.

Sequencing used thymocytes. The source of these receptors is a girl less than two years old with a congenital heart defect.

The genes are TRBV7-8 and TRBJ1-6, with unresolved D. Germline V gene sequence: CDR1 SGHVS, CDR2 FQNEAQ. V was shortened by 5 bases and J by 8 bases, with 13 bases between the two germline ends. This CDR3 is built from 14 residues. In DNA, the CDR3 is TGTGCCAGCAGCCTCAACAACCCGTATTCACCCCTCCACTTT. Translated: CASSLNNPYSPLHF. Looking up the rest from reference TRBV7-8 and TRBJ1-6 gives the full variable domain: GAGVSQSPRYKVAKRGQDVALRCDPISGHVSLFWYQQALGQGPEFLTYFQNEAQLDKSGLPSDRFFAERPEGSVSTLKIQRTQQEDSAVYLCASSLNNPYSPLHFGNGTRLTVT.

In this sample, this clone turned up a few times. The gene calls are TRBV19 and TRBJ2-7; 7 nucleotides line up with TRBD1. The CDR3 spans 14 residues. Germline values: CDR1 LNHDA, CDR2 SQIVND (reference sequence). After removal of 4 bases from V and 3 bases from J, the junction contained 6 bases not matched to a gene. CDR3 amino acids: CASSSRTGRYEQYF. Written as DNA, the CDR3 is TGTGCCAGTAGTAGCCGGACAGGCCGCTACGAGCAGTACTTC. Combining the CDR3 with reference TRBV19 and TRBJ2-7 gives the whole variable domain DGGITQSPKYLFRKEGQNVTLSCEQNLNHDAMYWYRQDPGQGLRLIYYSQIVNDFQKGDIAEGYSVSREKKESFPLTVTSAQKNPTAFYLCASSSRTGRYEQYFGPGTRLTVT.

J is TRBJ1-2 and V is TRBV5-6; the match to TRBD1 covers 8 bases. This CDR3 has 16 amino acids. J was trimmed by 4 bases and V by 0 bases; bases with no gene match: 8. The germline CDR1 and CDR2 sequences are SGHDT and YYEEEE. CDR3 sequence: CASSLVAGGLIYGYTF. CDR3 coding DNA: TGTGCCAGCAGCTTGGTGGCAGGGGGCCTAATCTATGGCTACACCTTC.

This chain joins TRBV15 and TRBJ1-3; D is possibly TRBD1 (6 bases). Between the trimmed V and J ends, which lost 4 bases and 7 bases, there was a span of 14 bases. Germline V gives CDR1 LNHNV, CDR2 YYDKDF (reference sequence). This CDR3 spans 14 amino acids. The CDR3: CATSTDSEGNTIYF. CDR3 sequence (DNA): TGTGCCACCAGCACGGACAGTGAAGGGAACACCATATATTTT.

CDR3 in DNA: TGTGCCAGCTCATCCGGGACAGGGGCCCGAAAGGACACTGAAGCTTTCTTT. Amino acid sequence: CASSSGTGARKDTEAFF. The V gene is TRBV18, the J gene TRBJ1-1; 10 bases agree with TRBD1. In germline, CDR1 is KGHSH, CDR2 LQKENI. The CDR3 covers 17 residues. V dropped 5 bases and J dropped 3; count of bases not matched to a gene: 12.

This clone was seen once. V and J are TRBV28 and TRBJ1-6; 10 positions agree with TRBD1. The V and J ends lost 6 bases and 5 bases, in that order; junction bases with no gene match: 4. The germline gives CDR1 MDHEN, CDR2 SYDVKM. The CDR3 spans 15 residues. The CDR3 region is CASSPGTGDNSPLHF. In nucleotides, the CDR3 is TGTGCCAGCAGCCCGGGGACAGGGGATAATTCACCCCTCCACTTT.

This clone came up once. The chain joins TRBV19 to TRBJ1-5; the D is unclear. V lost 10 bases, J lost 0 bases, and 16 bases lay in between. CDR1 and CDR2 (germline): LNHDA, SQIVND (reference sequence). The CDR3 is made up of 15 amino acids. The CDR3 nucleotides read TGTGCCACCCAGAGGCGGAAGTATAGCAATCAGCCCCAGCATTTT. This codes for CATQRRKYSNQPQHF.

The chain employs TRBV5-6 and TRBJ2-3; TRBD1 is a possible D gene (5 bases). Germline CDR1 and CDR2: SGHDT and YYEEEE. Trimming shortened V by 0 bases and J by 2 bases, and 13 bases separated the two germline ends. The CDR3 extends over 16 amino acids. The CDR3 sequence is CASSLAGWGPTDTQYF. CDR3 nucleotides: TGTGCCAGCAGCTTGGCCGGGTGGGGCCCCACAGATACGCAGTATTTT.

The chain recombines TRBV6-1 with TRBJ1-6; no clear D. Trimming took 3 bases from V and 8 from J, leaving 14 bases between them. The CDR3 length is 15 residues. The germline V gene has CDR1 MNHNS and CDR2 SASEGT. CDR3 region: CASSERQALYSPLHF. CDR3 in DNA: TGTGCCAGCAGTGAGCGTCAGGCACTCTATTCACCCCTCCACTTT.

This clone was counted once. The chain employs TRBV27 and TRBJ1-4; D unresolved. The CDR3 extends over 15 amino acids. V lost 4 bases, J lost 7 bases, and 16 bases lay in between. Per germline, CDR1 MNHEY and CDR2 SMNVEV (reference sequence). This chain's CDR3 is CASSSVGVAGEKLFF. The CDR3, as DNA: TGTGCCAGCAGTTCCGTTGGGGTAGCGGGTGAAAAACTGTTTTTT.

A word on this clone: The sample contains more than one DNA sequence encoding this CDR3. This chain connects TRBV4-1 to TRBJ2-7; maybe TRBD1 (6 bases). Per the germline V gene, CDR1 is MGHRA and CDR2 is YSYEKL. The CDR3 length is 18 residues. Trimming shortened V by 3 bases and J by 0 bases, and 21 bases separated the two germline ends. The CDR3, as DNA: TGCGCCAGCAGCCAGCAGGAAAGGGGGATAAAGGGCTCCTACGAGCAGTACTTC. It translates to CASSQQERGIKGSYEQYF.

The chain links TRBV4-1 to TRBJ1-1; maybe TRBD1 (6 bases). The CDR3 spans 14 residues. Germline CDR1 MGHRA, CDR2 YSYEKL. Trimming stripped 3 bases from V and 11 bases from J, with 19 bases between. CDR3 protein: CASSQRGHRERAFF. CDR3 DNA: TGCGCCAGCAGCCAGAGAGGACACAGGGAGAGGGCTTTCTTT.

This chain connects TRBV7-9 to TRBJ2-3, with TRBD2 as a possible D gene (5 bases). V was shortened by 3 bases and J by 6 bases, with 13 bases between the two germline ends. The germline gives CDR1 SEHNR, CDR2 FQNEAQ (reference sequence). The CDR3 spans 14 residues. The CDR3 here is CASSFPPERDTQYF. As DNA, the CDR3 is TGTGCCAGCAGCTTCCCCCCCGAGCGGGATACGCAGTATTTT. Full variable domain (remainder filled in from reference TRBV7-9 and TRBJ2-3): DTGVSQNPRHKITKRGQNVTFRCDPISEHNRLYWYRQTLGQGPEFLTYFQNEAQLEKSRLLSDRFSAERPKGSFSTLEIQRTEQGDSAMYLCASSFPPERDTQYFGPGTRLTVL.

CDR3 sequence reads: CSAKTVTEAFF. DNA of the CDR3: TGCAGTGCTAAGACAGTCACTGAAGCTTTCTTT. The chain has TRBV20-1 and TRBJ1-1; tentative D call: TRBD1 (5 bases). V was trimmed by 4 bases and J by 4 bases, leaving 7 bases between them. The CDR3 runs to 11 residues. Germline V gives CDR1 DFQATT, CDR2 SNEGSKA (reference sequence).

This sequence joins TRBV2 and TRBJ2-1; 9 nucleotides match TRBD1. CDR1 is SNHLY, CDR2 FYNNEI, per germline. J was trimmed by 8 bases and V by 6 bases; bases with no gene match: 8. This CDR3 region has 14 residues. The CDR3 bases are TGTGCCAGCAGCTTACAGGGGGCTGGGGATGAGCAGTTCTTC. The encoded protein is CASSLQGAGDEQFF.

The J gene is TRBJ2-2, the V gene TRBV5-6; D is possibly TRBD2 (6 bases). The CDR3 is made up of 15 amino acids. The germline V gene encodes CDR1 SGHDT and CDR2 YYEEEE. V was trimmed by 2 bases and J by 6 bases, leaving 14 bases between them. The CDR3 sequence is CASSFGGLVAGELFF. CDR3 nucleotide sequence: TGTGCCAGCAGCTTTGGAGGGTTGGTGGCCGGGGAGCTGTTTTTT. Together with reference TRBV5-6 and TRBJ2-2, the CDR3 gives the full variable domain: DAGVTQSPTHLIKTRGQQVTLRCSPKSGHDTVSWYQQALGQGPQFIFQYYEEEERQRGNFPDRFSGHQFPNYSSELNVNALLLGDSALYLCASSFGGLVAGELFFGEGSRLTVL.

The chain links TRBV28 to TRBJ2-7; 7 bases fit TRBD1. Germline values: CDR1 MDHEN, CDR2 SYDVKM. Trimming cost V 4 bases and J 3 bases; bases outside gene matches: 9. This CDR3 has 15 residues. CDR3 sequence (DNA): TGTGCCAGCAGTTCTGACGTAGGGGGCTACTACGAGCAGTACTTC. It codes for CASSSDVGGYYEQYF.

V usage is TRBV5-4 and J usage is TRBJ1-3; 9 bases match TRBD1. The V gene end was trimmed by 4 bases and the J gene end by 4 bases; junction bases not matched to a gene: 3. CDR1 and CDR2 from the germline V gene are SGHNT and YYREEE (reference sequence). This CDR3 has 14 amino acids. CDR3 nucleotides: TGTGCCAGCAGCGGTGGACAGGGGGGAAACACCATATATTTT. It codes for CASSGGQGGNTIYF.

The chain uses TRBV6-6 and TRBJ2-7; D not certain. Trimming took 2 bases from V and 3 from J, leaving 14 bases between them. The V gene's germline CDR1 is MNHNY and CDR2 SVGAGI (reference sequence). This CDR3 is built from 15 residues. CDR3 region: CASSYLGESFYEQYF. CDR3 DNA sequence: TGTGCCAGCAGTTACCTCGGAGAGTCTTTCTACGAGCAGTACTTC.

This clone was seen only a few times. The J gene is TRBJ1-2, the V gene TRBV10-3, with 7 bases that match TRBD1. CDR1 is ENHRY, CDR2 SYGVKD, per germline. V gave up 6 bases and J gave up 3 bases; unmatched junction bases: 7. This CDR3 has 14 residues. The CDR3 DNA reads as TGTGCCATCAGCCTACAGGGGCAGGACTATGGCTACACCTTC. Translating it yields CAISLQGQDYGYTF.

The V call is TRBV27, the J call TRBJ1-2; tentatively, D is TRBD1 (5 bases). CDR1 is MNHEY, CDR2 SMNVEV, per germline (reference sequence). The CDR3 is 12 residues long. V was cut by 6 bases and J by 2 bases, with 7 bases left in between. The CDR3 is CASSDSNYGYTF. The CDR3 DNA is TGTGCCAGCAGCGACAGCAACTATGGCTACACCTTC.

The sample holds a few counts of this clone. The chain links TRBV7-2 to TRBJ2-7, with D tentatively TRBD2 (6 bases). The V and J ends lost 5 bases and 2 bases respectively, with 16 bases between them. Germline lookup yields CDR1 SGHTA and CDR2 FQGNSA. The CDR3 runs 15 residues. CDR3 amino acids: CASSPGRGKPYEQYF. The CDR3 DNA sequence: TGTGCCAGCAGCCCAGGACGGGGGAAACCCTACGAGCAGTACTTC.

This chain uses TRBV6-6 with TRBJ2-7, with 10 bases matching TRBD1. The CDR3 length is 15 residues. The germline gives CDR1 MNHNY, CDR2 SVGAGI (reference sequence). V was clipped by 2 bases and J by 3 bases; unmatched bases: 4. CDR3 protein: CASSYPGTGDYEQYF. The CDR3 DNA reads as TGTGCCAGCAGTTACCCTGGGACAGGGGACTACGAGCAGTACTTC.

The chain recombines TRBV29-1 with TRBJ2-3; 11 nucleotides line up with TRBD1. V lost 0 bases to trimming and J lost 1 base; unmatched junction nucleotides: 3. The germline gives CDR1 SQVTM, CDR2 ANQGSEA. The CDR3 consists of 16 residues. The CDR3 loop reads CSVEEGGQGGTDTQYF. The CDR3 bases are TGCAGCGTTGAAGAGGGGGGACAGGGGGGCACAGATACGCAGTATTTT.

CDR3 protein: CASGPDRSASPSHGYTF. The CDR3, as DNA: TGTGCTAGTGGTCCTGACAGGTCCGCCTCCCCAAGCCATGGCTACACCTTC. The chain joins TRBV12-5 to TRBJ1-2, with a weak D call TRBD1 (6 bases). This CDR3 is built from 17 residues. Germline V gene lookup returns CDR1 LGHNT and CDR2 FRNRAP. V shed 5 bases and J shed 6 bases, with 25 bases lying between them.

The V gene is TRBV2, the J gene TRBJ1-5; 7 bases map to TRBD1. The germline V gene has CDR1 SNHLY and CDR2 FYNNEI. V lost 4 bases to trimming and J lost 1 base; unmatched junction nucleotides: 13. There are 18 residues in the CDR3. Here the CDR3 reads CASSGAPGQPSSNQPQHF. CDR3 DNA: TGTGCCAGCAGTGGAGCGCCGGGACAGCCCAGCAGCAATCAGCCCCAGCATTTT. Based on the CDR3 plus reference TRBV2 and TRBJ1-5, the full variable domain is EPEVTQTPSHQVTQMGQEVILRCVPISNHLYFYWYRQILGQKVEFLVSFYNNEISEKSEIFDDQFSVERPDGSNFTLKIRSTKLEDSAMYFCASSGAPGQPSSNQPQHFGDGTRLSIL.

V usage is TRBV10-3 and J usage is TRBJ2-7, with TRBD1 identical over 10 bases. The CDR3 is made up of 16 amino acids. Germline CDR1 ENHRY, CDR2 SYGVKD. The V gene end was trimmed by 2 bases and the J gene end by 6 bases; junction bases not matched to a gene: 10. The CDR3 DNA reads TGTGCCATCAGTGAGCCCGCGACAGGGGGCGGTGTCGAGCAGTACTTC. Its translation is CAISEPATGGGVEQYF.

The sample holds a few counts of this clone. The chain joins TRBV4-3 to TRBJ2-3; D uncertain. CDR3 length: 13 residues. Trimming took off 3 bases at V and 2 bases at J, with 6 bases between the two ends. CDR1 and CDR2 (germline): LGHNA, YSLEER. The CDR3 region has the DNA TGCGCCAGCAGCCACAACAACACAGATACGCAGTATTTT. Encoded protein: CASSHNNTDTQYF.

This clone was detected only a few times. The chain is built from TRBV28 and TRBJ2-7, with no clear D. Trimming left V 6 bases short and J 3 bases short, with 9 bases between. The CDR3 is 12 residues long. Germline V gene data show CDR1 as MDHEN and CDR2 as SYDVKM. As DNA, the CDR3 is TGTGCCAGCAGAAGCGAAGTCTACGAGCAGTACTTC. This translates into CASRSEVYEQYF.

The CDR3 DNA is TGTGCCAGCAGTCGGGGGACAGACGACCCGAACACTGAAGCTTTCTTT. It translates to CASSRGTDDPNTEAFF. V gene TRBV27 combines with J gene TRBJ1-1; TRBD1 matches 7 bases. The CDR3 length is 16 residues. V lost 5 bases, J lost 1 base, and 10 bases stayed unmatched. Germline values: CDR1 MNHEY, CDR2 SMNVEV (reference sequence).

The rearrangement joins TRBV7-8 to TRBJ1-5; TRBD1 agrees at 8 bases. V trimming: 0 bases; J trimming: 7 bases; junction bases outside the gene matches: 8. CDR1 SGHVS and CDR2 FQNEAQ come from the germline V gene. The CDR3 contains 16 residues. The CDR3 nucleotides are TGTGCCAGCAGCTTAGCGGGACAGGTACAAGGGCAGCCCCAGCATTTT. Amino acids: CASSLAGQVQGQPQHF.